This T cell receptor (beta chain) was profiled in a study of cytomegalovirus exposure and HLA in healthy donors. This clone was observed a handful of times. A multiplex PCR was run with 60 Vbeta primers and 13 Jbeta primers. The method was immunoSEQ multiplex PCR; TCRdb's version includes in-frame clones alone and lacks a portion of them. This table has about 130,000 clones, 80% appearing once. Germline V gene sequence: CDR1 SSHAT, CDR2 FNYEAQ (reference sequence). This CDR3 is built from 15 residues. Unmatched junction bases numbered 6, after V lost 5 bases and J lost 4 bases. Input material: PBMCs. The clonotype comes from a man in his forties or fifties in good health and CMV-seronegative. The chain carries TRBV7-7 and TRBJ2-3; 10 positions match TRBD2. CDR3 amino acids: CASSLVAGGSDTQYF. The DNA of the CDR3 is TGTGCCAGCAGCCTAGTAGCGGGGGGTTCAGATACGCAGTATTTT.